The present T cell receptor beta chain was sequenced within a study of blood T cell repertoires in COVID-19. Assay: immunoSEQ multiplex PCR; the TCRdb copy retains only in-frame clones and omits some. Found here are under 140,000 clones, roughly 85% of them singletons; the top ten hold around 5.1%. Germline assignment: CDR1 KGHDR and CDR2 SFDVKD. The ends were cut back, 4 bases at V and 2 bases at J, with 8 bases in the middle. There are 14 residues in the CDR3. This receptor was identified in a human donor in a cohort sampled during active COVID-19. What was sequenced was peripheral blood. The V call is TRBV24-1, the J call TRBJ1-3; a weak D match, TRBD1 (6 bases). CDR3 protein: CATSEGAAGNTIYF. The CDR3 DNA reads as TGTGCCACCAGTGAGGGGGCGGCTGGAAACACCATATATTTT.